The entry below describes one T cell receptor (beta chain). Per the original data handling: Reference gene primer amplification gave estimated nucleated cell counts. Produced via immunoSEQ multiplex PCR; TCRdb's table is partial and in-frame only. V and J calls and clone size follow that table, whereas D and trimming were derived from the DNA. The repertoire has 90,000 or so clones, about 82% of them found once; the top ten carry 8%. The data stem from a study of blood T cell repertoires in COVID-19. Whole-study context: Whether acute or convalescent, the COVID-19 samples came from the United States, Italy and Spain. From T cells, B-cell-depleted T cells, or PBMCs came the material, which was cDNA or gDNA.

The CDR3 length is 14 residues. V lost 3 bases and J lost 2, with 12 bases in between. Germline lookup yields CDR1 SQVTM and CDR2 ANQGSEA. The material sequenced was peripheral blood. The chain carries TRBV29-1 and TRBJ2-3; D is ambiguous. The sequence derives from a man in his fifties with active COVID-19. The DNA of the CDR3 is TGCAGCGTTGAGCCGCAGCGATCCACAGATACGCAGTATTTT. Translated, it gives CSVEPQRSTDTQYF.